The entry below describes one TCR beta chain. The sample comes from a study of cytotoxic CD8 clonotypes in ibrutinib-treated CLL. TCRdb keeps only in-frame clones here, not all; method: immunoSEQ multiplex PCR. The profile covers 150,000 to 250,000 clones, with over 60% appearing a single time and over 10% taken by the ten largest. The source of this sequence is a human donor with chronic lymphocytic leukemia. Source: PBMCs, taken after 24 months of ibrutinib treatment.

Here the CDR3 reads CASSLSGAGDHEQYF. The CDR3 DNA reads TGTGCCAGCAGCTTAAGCGGCGCAGGGGACCACGAGCAGTACTTC. This sequence joins TRBV7-9 and TRBJ2-7; perhaps TRBD1 as D (6 bases). The V and J ends lost 2 bases and 5 bases respectively, with 16 bases between them. Per germline, CDR1 SEHNR and CDR2 FQNEAQ (reference sequence). The CDR3 length is 15 residues.